The 3 T cell receptor beta chains below were found in one sample sequenced in a study of T cell responses to AZD1222 COVID-19 vaccine. The method was immunoSEQ multiplex PCR; TCRdb's version includes in-frame clones alone and lacks a portion of them. This sample has approximately 140,000 clones, with approximately 90% found just once. The input for sequencing was peripheral blood, taken on day 0 of MenACWY control vaccination. Receptor source: an adult in good health.

The chain carries TRBV6-1 and TRBJ1-3; weak D call: TRBD1 (5 bases). Deletions cut 2 bases from V and 0 bases from J, with 11 bases between. CDR1 and CDR2 (germline): MNHNS, SASEGT. The CDR3 has 16 amino acids. DNA of the CDR3: TGTGCCAGCAGTGAAAGGGGCGGAGGCTCTGGAAACACCATATATTTT. This gives the protein CASSERGGGSGNTIYF.

V gene TRBV11-2 combines with J gene TRBJ1-1, with D tentatively TRBD1 (6 bases). CDR3 length: 13 residues. Germline CDR1 SGHAT, CDR2 FQNNGV. V was pared by 8 bases and J by 3 bases, with 13 bases between. The CDR3 is CASGAGAHTEAFF. CDR3 in DNA: TGTGCCAGCGGGGCGGGGGCCCACACTGAAGCTTTCTTT.

The chain has TRBV6-5 and TRBJ1-2; 7 nucleotides line up with TRBD1. The junction had 6 bases not matched to a gene; V was cut back by 2 bases and J by 3 bases. Looked up from germline, CDR1 is MNHEY and CDR2 is SVGAGI. The CDR3 has 15 amino acids. The CDR3 loop reads CASSYDGGGDYGYTF. The CDR3 bases are TGTGCCAGCAGTTACGACGGAGGGGGCGACTATGGCTACACCTTC.